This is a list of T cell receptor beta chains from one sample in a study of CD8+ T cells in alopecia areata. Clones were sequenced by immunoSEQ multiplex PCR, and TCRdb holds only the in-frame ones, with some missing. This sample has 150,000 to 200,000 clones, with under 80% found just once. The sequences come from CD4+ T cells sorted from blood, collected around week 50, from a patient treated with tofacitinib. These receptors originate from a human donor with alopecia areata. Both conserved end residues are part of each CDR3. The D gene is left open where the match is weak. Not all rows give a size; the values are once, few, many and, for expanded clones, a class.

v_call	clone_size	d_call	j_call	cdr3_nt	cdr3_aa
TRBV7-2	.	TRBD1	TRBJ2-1	TGTGCCAGCAGCTCGGGACAGGGAAACAATGAGCAGTTCTTC	CASSSGQGNNEQFF
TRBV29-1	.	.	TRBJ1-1	TGCAGCGTTGAACCATCCGGAGACACTGAAGCTTTCTTT	CSVEPSGDTEAFF
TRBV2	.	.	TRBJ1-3	TGTGCCAGCAGTGAAGGGAGGGTTGGTGGAAACACCATATATTTT	CASSEGRVGGNTIYF
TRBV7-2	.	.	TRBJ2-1	TGTGCCAGCAGCTCTAGCGAGGCTGAGCAGTTCTTC	CASSSSEAEQFF
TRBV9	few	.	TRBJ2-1	TGTGCCAGCAGCGTAGTGGGCAGGGCTAATGAGCAGTTCTTC	CASSVVGRANEQFF
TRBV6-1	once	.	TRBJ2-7	TGTGCCAGCAGTGACCCAGGGAAGGGGAACGAGCAGTACTTC	CASSDPGKGNEQYF
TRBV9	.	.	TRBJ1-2	TGTGCCAGCAGCGTGGGGACGGCGTCTGGAGGCTACACCTTC	CASSVGTASGGYTF
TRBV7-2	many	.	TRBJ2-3	TGTGCCAGCGACTTAGGGGGAGGGGCAGATACGCAGTATTTT	CASDLGGGADTQYF
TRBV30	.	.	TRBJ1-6	TGTGCCTGGAGAACTAAACAGGGTCACAATTCACCCCTCCACTTT	CAWRTKQGHNSPLHF
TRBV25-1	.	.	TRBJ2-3	TGTGCCAGCAGTGAATCACCGGGCTCAGATACGCAGTATTTT	CASSESPGSDTQYF
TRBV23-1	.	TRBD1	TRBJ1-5	TGCGCCAGCAGTCAGCCCCGGGACAGGGGCGTTCAGCCCCAGCATTTT	CASSQPRDRGVQPQHF